This is a list of T cell receptor beta chains from one sample in a study of T-cell memory formation after mild COVID-19. TCRdb re-called the 5' RACE reads through MiXCR, storing one row per CDR3 protein. The sample lists 450,000 to 650,000 distinct CDR3 sequences, roughly 18% occurring once. The specimen was PBMCs or a T cell subset sorted from them (not recorded which). The receptors were sampled from an adult woman who had mild COVID-19 (a few samples of this study predate the infection). Cell type and time point are not known. Both conserved end residues are part of each CDR3.

TRBJ1-1 TRBV21-1 CASSKGQGLPEAFF
TRBJ2-1 TRBV3-1 CASSPLGKGGHNEQFF
TRBJ1-1 TRBV14 CASSQVGTGPLRTEAFF
TRBJ1-5 TRBV6-1 CASSVAAGTVNQPQHF
TRBJ2-7 TRBV27 CASSFLLGSSYEQYF
TRBJ2-6 TRBV29-1 CSVVTGRSGANVLTF
TRBJ2-7 TRBV12-3/TRBV12-4 CASSLQREGYEQYF
TRBJ2-1 TRBV20-1 CSAMSLAGGNNEQFF
TRBJ2-7 TRBV20-1 CSAYDQSYEQYF
TRBJ1-1 TRBV7-9 CASALGVGTEAFF
TRBJ2-7 TRBV14 CASSQKWAEQYF
TRBJ2-7 TRBV20-1 CSASGGYEQYF
TRBJ1-1 TRBV30 CAWSVNFNTEAFF
TRBJ1-2 TRBV4-2 CASSQDATDDGYTF
TRBJ2-1 TRBV5-1 CASSLESRGSYNEQFF
TRBJ2-1 TRBV5-4 CASSPRKHNEQFF
TRBJ1-1 TRBV5-1 CASRRAGLMMNTEAFF
TRBJ2-1 TRBV9 CASSVGGTGGINEQFF
TRBJ1-2 TRBV3-1 CASSQDLTPPGGYTF
TRBJ1-2 TRBV7-9 CASSLGVQGDRYGYTF
TRBJ1-5 TRBV9 CASSPGTGDNQPQHF
TRBJ2-1 TRBV3-1 CASSHTGDHYNEQFF
TRBJ2-7 TRBV6-5 CASSYGGRQYEQYF
TRBJ2-1 TRBV24-1 CATSEPNSGWGNEQFF
TRBJ2-3 TRBV5-1 CASSSTVSGGGTDTQYF
TRBJ1-2 TRBV4-1 CASSQARQGASGYTF
TRBJ2-3 TRBV13 CASSLNQGLGDTQYF
TRBJ2-1 TRBV7-9 CASSPPGLAGGLEYYNEQFF
TRBJ1-1 TRBV7-2 CASSLARTRNTEAFF
TRBJ2-1 TRBV10-3 CAIGAGSDEQFF
TRBJ2-1 TRBV5-6 CASSLREGSYNEQFF
TRBJ2-7 TRBV4-1 CASSQDSTVGQGVTYEQYF
TRBJ1-2 TRBV3-1 CASTRGGWGYTF
TRBJ1-1 TRBV14 CASSTEPVGALLNTEAFF
TRBJ1-1 TRBV20-1 CSARDLTGGRIRTEAFF
TRBJ2-5 TRBV7-9 CASSFPLGTQYF
TRBJ2-3 TRBV2 CASRRASGSTDTQYF
TRBJ2-1 TRBV11-3 CASSSGTSWYNEQFF